This T cell receptor (beta chain) was recovered during a study of identical twins. TCRdb independently ran MiXCR on the 5' RACE reads; one entry per CDR3 protein. The repertoire includes fewer than 800,000 distinct CDR3 sequences, 7.1% of them detected once, and 1.6% sits in the top ten. The CDR3 contains 14 residues. Per germline, CDR1 KGHSH and CDR2 LQKENI. Trimming cost V 5 bases and J 2 bases, with 12 bases left between them. On this clonotype: What it recognizes is unknown.

General study results and limits: Sequences that were beta out-of-frame showed weaker excess twin sharing.

The same data also contributed to another study, on yellow fever vaccine responses in identical twins.

The sequence came from a woman between 18 and 30 years old in good health. This chain joins TRBV18 and TRBJ1-2; no reliable D call. Sequencing used PBMCs. As DNA, the CDR3 is TGTGCCAGCTCAACTCTAGAAGCGAACTATGGCTACACCTTC. Protein sequence: CASSTLEANYGYTF.